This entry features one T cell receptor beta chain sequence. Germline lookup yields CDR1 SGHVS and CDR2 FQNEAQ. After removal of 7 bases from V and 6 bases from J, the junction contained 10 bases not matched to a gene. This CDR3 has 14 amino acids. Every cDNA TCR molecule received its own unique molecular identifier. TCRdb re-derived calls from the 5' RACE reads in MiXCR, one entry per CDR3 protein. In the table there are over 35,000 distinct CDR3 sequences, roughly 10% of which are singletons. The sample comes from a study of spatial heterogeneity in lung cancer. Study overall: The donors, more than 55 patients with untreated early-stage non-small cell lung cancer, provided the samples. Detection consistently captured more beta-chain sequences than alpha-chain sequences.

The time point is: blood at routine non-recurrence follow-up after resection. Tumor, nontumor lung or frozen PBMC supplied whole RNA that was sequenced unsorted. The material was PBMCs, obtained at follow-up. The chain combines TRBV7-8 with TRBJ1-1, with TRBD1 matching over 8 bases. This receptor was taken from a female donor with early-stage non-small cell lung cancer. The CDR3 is CASNPRGQGSEAFF. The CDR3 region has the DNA TGTGCCAGCAACCCCCGAGGACAGGGATCTGAAGCTTTCTTT.